These 30 T cell receptor beta chains were sequenced from one sample in a study of T cells in Graves' hyperthyroidism and ophthalmopathy. What was amplified from RNA transcripts were TCR beta CDR3 regions. In the first-round RT-PCR of the TCR CDR3, the HTBI primer set was used. TCRdb re-analysed the multiplex PCR reads in MiXCR, keeping a single row per CDR3 protein. This table has fewer than 600,000 distinct CDR3 sequences, about 15% appearing once. Sequencing was done on a sample of blood. These receptors were collected from a woman aged 18-30 years with Graves' hyperthyroidism.

This clonotype occurred many times. V is TRBV11-2 and J is TRBJ2-1; D is unresolved. The CDR3 runs 13 residues. Germline V CDR1 and CDR2: SGHAT, FQNNGV. Trimming stripped 8 bases from V and 7 bases from J, with 15 bases between. The CDR3 is CASGLGSPNEQFF. As DNA, the CDR3 is TGTGCCAGCGGTCTAGGTTCTCCTAATGAGCAGTTCTTC.

This clonotype has ten or more counts. V is TRBV20-1 and J is TRBJ2-7; D remains unclear. The CDR3 length is 11 residues. Trimming removed 3 bases from V and 2 bases from J, with 5 bases in between. Germline V CDR1 and CDR2: DFQATT, SNEGSKA (reference sequence). Here the CDR3 DNA reads TGCAGTGCTAGGGCAACCTACGAGCAGTACTTC. Translating gives CSARATYEQYF.

This clonotype was seen a handful of times. The chain links TRBV30 to TRBJ2-7, with 10 bases matching TRBD1. V gave up 5 bases and J gave up 7 bases; unmatched junction bases: 14. CDR3 length: 15 residues. Germline V lookup: CDR1 GTSNPN, CDR2 SVGIG (reference sequence). Written as DNA, the CDR3 is TGTGCCTGGGTACGGCGGGACAGGGGCTTCCCTGAGCAGTACTTC. This encodes CAWVRRDRGFPEQYF.

This clonotype has ten or more counts. The chain employs TRBV15 and TRBJ2-3; 10 bases map to TRBD2. Trimming removed 0 bases from V and 2 bases from J; junction bases left unmatched: 2. The CDR3 contains 16 residues. Germline values: CDR1 LNHNV, CDR2 YYDKDF (reference sequence). The CDR3 loop is CATSRDGTSDTDTQYF. DNA of the CDR3: TGTGCCACCAGCAGAGATGGGACTAGCGACACAGATACGCAGTATTTT.

In its sample, this clonotype was seen many times. In nucleotides, the CDR3 is TGTGCCACCAGCAGACCCGGGACAATCGCCTACAATGAGCAGTTCTTC. Translating gives CATSRPGTIAYNEQFF. The chain is built from TRBV15 and TRBJ2-1; perhaps TRBD1 as D (6 bases). CDR3 size: 16 residues. From germline, CDR1 is LNHNV and CDR2 YYDKDF (reference sequence). Trimming cost V 2 bases and J 2 bases, with 13 bases left between them.

V usage is TRBV12-3 or TRBV12-4 and J usage is TRBJ2-1; 10 positions match TRBD2. The tail of the sequence fits TRBJ2-7 better, so the J call may be wrong. This CDR3 contains 18 residues. The chain's CDR3 is CAIMELAGRRGSYNEQYF. The CDR3, as DNA: TGTGCCATCATGGAACTAGCGGGAAGACGAGGGTCCTACAATGAGCAGTACTTC.

This clonotype occurred many times. The chain uses TRBV2 and TRBJ2-7, with D possibly being TRBD2 (6 bases). V lost 7 bases to trimming and J lost 6 bases, with 25 bases between them. Per germline, CDR1 SNHLY and CDR2 FYNNEI. This CDR3 has 16 residues. DNA for the CDR3: TGTGCCAGCAAGGAGGGCTCCTTATCCGGGAAGCTCGAGCAGTACGTC. Amino acid sequence: CASKEGSLSGKLEQYV.

The chain employs TRBV2 and TRBJ1-1; no reliable D call. This CDR3 region has 14 residues. The ends were cut back, 10 bases at V and 2 bases at J, with 17 bases in the middle. Per germline, CDR1 SNHLY and CDR2 FYNNEI. The chain's CDR3 is CATSVEGGNTEAFF. The CDR3 coding sequence is TGTGCCACTTCTGTGGAGGGTGGAAACACTGAAGCTTTCTTT.

This clonotype was counted many times. This chain uses TRBV7-3 with TRBJ2-2, with D hard to call. Trimming removed 3 bases at V and 3 bases at J, with 5 bases between. CDR1 is SGHTA and CDR2 is FQGTGA in the germline V gene. The CDR3 is made up of 13 amino acids. The CDR3 DNA reads as TGTGCCAGCAGCTTTGGGGACACCGGGGAGCTGTTTTTT. Protein: CASSFGDTGELFF.

There are many counts of this clonotype. The chain couples TRBV28 to TRBJ2-5; no clear D gene. Looked up from germline, CDR1 is MDHEN and CDR2 is SYDVKM. The CDR3 covers 11 residues. Trimming cost V 6 bases and J 5 bases, with 7 bases left between them. The CDR3 region has the DNA TGTGCCAGCAGCCAACCGGAGACCCAGTACTTC. As protein: CASSQPETQYF.

This clonotype has a count of ten or more. This chain links TRBV2 with TRBJ2-5; unclear D gene. Germline assignment: CDR1 SNHLY and CDR2 FYNNEI. The CDR3 covers 13 residues. Trimming pared 2 bases from V and 4 bases from J, leaving 8 bases between. The CDR3 loop reads CASSEMGAETQYF. CDR3 in DNA: TGTGCCAGCAGTGAAATGGGCGCAGAGACCCAGTACTTC. The full variable domain, in which reference TRBV2 and TRBJ2-5 provide the parts outside the CDR3, is EPEVTQTPSHQVTQMGQEVILRCVPISNHLYFYWYRQILGQKVEFLVSFYNNEISEKSEIFDDQFSVERPDGSNFTLKIRSTKLEDSAMYFCASSEMGAETQYFGPGTRLLVL.

As concerns this clonotype: A much larger clonotype is one base distant, so this may be a read error. The rearrangement links TRBV20-1 to TRBJ2-7; TRBD2 matches 7 bases. V lost 0 bases and J lost 6; bases outside the gene matches: 11. Germline V gene sequence: CDR1 DFQATT, CDR2 SNEGSKA (reference sequence). The CDR3 consists of 15 residues. Here the CDR3 DNA reads TGCAGTGCTAGAGATCTAGTGGGAGGGCCGCGCGAGCAGTACTTC. It translates to CSARDLVGGPREQYF.

This clonotype was recorded at least ten times. The V call is TRBV3-1, the J call TRBJ1-4; D not resolved. CDR1 LGHDT and CDR2 YNNKEL come from the germline V gene (reference sequence). The CDR3 has 13 amino acids. The V end lost 1 base, the J end lost 6 bases, and 6 bases lay between the germline ends. The CDR3 DNA reads as TGTGCCAGCAGCCAAGGACCCCATGAAAAACTGTTTTTT. It yields the protein CASSQGPHEKLFF.

This clonotype was observed a handful of times. V and J are TRBV19 and TRBJ2-4; TRBD2 matches 15 bases. The germline CDR1 and CDR2 sequences are LNHDA and SQIVND (reference sequence). V dropped 5 bases and J dropped 3; count of bases not matched to a gene: 11. The CDR3 has 19 amino acids. CDR3 nucleotide sequence: TGTGCCAGTAGTCCCGGACTAGCGGGAGGGCCTCTTGGCAAAAACATTCAGTACTTC. Translated, it gives CASSPGLAGGPLGKNIQYF.

The sample holds many counts of this clonotype. V is TRBV2 and J is TRBJ2-5, with 8 bases matching TRBD2. Germline CDR1 reads SNHLY; CDR2 reads FYNNEI. The CDR3 runs to 16 residues. The J segment lost 1 base and the V segment lost 3 bases, leaving 7 bases of the junction unmatched. The CDR3 reads CASSDGTSSSQETQYF. DNA of the CDR3: TGTGCCAGCAGTGACGGGACTAGTAGTAGCCAAGAGACCCAGTACTTC.

As DNA, the CDR3 is TGCAGTGCTAGAGATTGGCGGCAGGGGGTTGAAAAACTGTTTTTT. It codes for CSARDWRQGVEKLFF. The chain joins TRBV20-1 to TRBJ1-4, with 7 bases lining up with TRBD1. The junction had 8 bases not matched to a gene; V was cut back by 0 bases and J by 7 bases. This CDR3 region has 15 residues. Germline V gene lookup returns CDR1 DFQATT and CDR2 SNEGSKA (reference sequence).

This clonotype appeared many times. The rearrangement links TRBV20-1 to TRBJ1-2; the D is unclear. The CDR3 has 14 amino acids. Looked up from germline, CDR1 is DFQATT and CDR2 is SNEGSKA (reference sequence). The V end lost 1 base, the J end lost 2 bases, and 11 bases lay between the germline ends. The CDR3: CSARGFEKNYGYTF. The CDR3, as DNA: TGCAGTGCTAGAGGGTTCGAGAAGAACTATGGCTACACCTTC.

This clonotype came up many times. The rearrangement joins TRBV6-2 or TRBV6-3 to TRBJ2-7, with TRBD2 matching 9 bases. V was clipped by 7 bases and J by 4 bases; unmatched bases: 8. Germline V gene lookup returns CDR1 MNHEY and CDR2 SVGEGT. This CDR3 region has 14 residues. DNA of the CDR3: TGTGCCAGCACGGTGGCGGGAGGGATATACGAGCAGTACTTC. This gives the protein CASTVAGGIYEQYF.

The rearrangement links TRBV15 to TRBJ2-1; no definite D call. Germline assignment: CDR1 LNHNV and CDR2 YYDKDF (reference sequence). This CDR3 has 12 residues. Trimming shortened V by 0 bases and J by 8 bases, and 5 bases separated the two germline ends. The CDR3 region has the DNA TGTGCCACCAGCAGAGATGGATATGAGCAGTTCTTC. Translating it yields CATSRDGYEQFF.

This chain links TRBV14 with TRBJ1-1; 7 bases line up with TRBD1. Germline V gene sequence: CDR1 SGHDN, CDR2 FVKESK. J lost 8 bases, V lost 1 base, and 13 bases had no gene match. The CDR3 length is 16 residues. The CDR3 region has the DNA TGTGCCAGCAGCCAAGTGAGGGACAGTTATAAAATGGAAGCTTTCTTT. This codes for CASSQVRDSYKMEAFF.

A note on this clonotype: A much larger clone differs from this one at a single base, so this may be a read error. This chain connects TRBV18 to TRBJ2-5; D ambiguous. The length of the CDR3 is 11 residues. In germline, CDR1 is KGHSH, CDR2 LQKENI. CDR3 protein: CTSSPLETQYF. The DNA for the CDR3 is TGTACCAGCTCACCGTTAGAGACCCAGTACTTC.

This clonotype was observed at least ten times. The genes are TRBV18 and TRBJ1-2, with a tentative D call TRBD1 (5 bases). Per the germline V gene, CDR1 is KGHSH and CDR2 is LQKENI. Between the trimmed V and J ends, which lost 4 bases and 2 bases, there was a span of 14 bases. The CDR3 has 15 amino acids. This chain's CDR3 is CASSLSSAGNYGYTF. The CDR3 DNA sequence: TGTGCCAGCTCACTATCCTCCGCAGGGAACTATGGCTACACCTTC.

The V call is TRBV12-3 or TRBV12-4, the J call TRBJ2-2; 11 bases agree with TRBD2. The CDR3 is made up of 17 amino acids. The J segment lost 4 bases and the V segment lost 3 bases, leaving 7 bases of the junction unmatched. In nucleotides, the CDR3 is TGTGCCAGCAGTTTCACTAGCGGGAGAGTCGGCACCGGGGAGCTGTTTTTT. Translated: CASSFTSGRVGTGELFF.

In this sample, this clonotype turned up many times. The rearrangement uses TRBV2 and TRBJ2-3; 11 bases line up with TRBD2. The V gene's germline CDR1 is SNHLY and CDR2 FYNNEI. Trimming at V came to 7 bases and at J to 6 bases, leaving 12 bases not matched to a gene. The CDR3 loop spans 16 amino acids. CDR3 DNA sequence: TGTGCCAGCACAATAGGGCTAGCGGGAGGAGTCGATACGCAGTATTTT. Its protein product is CASTIGLAGGVDTQYF.

This clonotype was detected a few times. This rearrangement joins TRBV6-1 to TRBJ2-1, with D hard to call. V was shortened by 8 bases and J by 1 base, with 3 bases between the two germline ends. The CDR3 runs 11 residues. Germline V gene data show CDR1 as MNHNS and CDR2 as SASEGT. Here the CDR3 reads CASASYNEQFF. For the CDR3, the DNA is TGTGCCAGCGCGTCCTACAATGAGCAGTTCTTC.

The rearrangement links TRBV30 to TRBJ2-7; D unclear. V lost 0 bases, J lost 2 bases, and 14 bases lay in between. The CDR3 runs 15 residues. CDR1 and CDR2 (germline): GTSNPN, SVGIG (reference sequence). CDR3 loop: CAWSVLWRFTYEQYV. CDR3 coding DNA: TGTGCCTGGAGTGTCCTCTGGCGATTTACCTACGAGCAGTACGTC.

This clonotype was observed many times. The V and J genes are TRBV20-1 and TRBJ2-1, with D hard to call. The CDR3 is made up of 15 amino acids. The V gene lost 6 bases and the J gene lost 3 bases, with 18 bases spanning the gap. Germline lookup yields CDR1 DFQATT and CDR2 SNEGSKA (reference sequence). The DNA of the CDR3 is TGCAGTGCCCGGAGACTCTTTGGCGGCTACAATGAGCAGTTCTTC. Protein: CSARRLFGGYNEQFF.

This clonotype appeared many times. V is TRBV2 and J is TRBJ1-2; D ambiguous. Germline lookup yields CDR1 SNHLY and CDR2 FYNNEI. Deletions cut 7 bases from V and 6 bases from J, with 15 bases between. The CDR3 spans 13 residues. The CDR3 here is CASTQGRVDGYTF. DNA for the CDR3: TGTGCCAGCACCCAAGGGAGGGTCGATGGCTACACCTTC.

The table lists this clonotype with many counts. This chain uses TRBV18 with TRBJ2-7, with D perhaps matching TRBD2 (5 bases). With 3 bases removed from V and 2 bases from J, the gap between germline ends came to 11 bases. There are 14 residues in the CDR3. The germline CDR1 and CDR2 sequences are KGHSH and LQKENI. The CDR3 bases are TGTGCCAGCTCACCGTACCGCGGGCCCTACGAGCAGTACTTC. Its translation is CASSPYRGPYEQYF.

This clonotype was picked up a small number of times. The V and J genes are TRBV30 and TRBJ2-3, with TRBD1 as a possible D gene (5 bases). The CDR3 runs to 14 residues. V was shortened by 4 bases and J by 3 bases, with 14 bases between the two germline ends. The germline gives CDR1 GTSNPN, CDR2 SVGIG (reference sequence). CDR3 region: CAWNKGSRTDTQYF. CDR3 sequence (DNA): TGTGCCTGGAATAAGGGGTCGAGAACAGATACGCAGTATTTT. Looking up the rest from reference TRBV30 and TRBJ2-3 gives the full variable domain: SQTIHQWPATLVQPVGSPLSLECTVEGTSNPNLYWYRQAAGRGLQLLFYSVGIGQISSEVPQNLSASRPQDRQFILSSKKLLLSDSGFYLCAWNKGSRTDTQYFGPGTRLTVL.